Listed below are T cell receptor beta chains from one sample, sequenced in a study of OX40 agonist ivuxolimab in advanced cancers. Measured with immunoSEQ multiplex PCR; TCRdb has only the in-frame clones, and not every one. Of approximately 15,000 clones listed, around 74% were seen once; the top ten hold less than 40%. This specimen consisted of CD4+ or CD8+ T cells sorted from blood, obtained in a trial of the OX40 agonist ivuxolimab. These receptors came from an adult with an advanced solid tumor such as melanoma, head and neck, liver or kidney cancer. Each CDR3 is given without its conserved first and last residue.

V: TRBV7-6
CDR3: ASSLAPGTPDNEQF

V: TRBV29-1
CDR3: SARSGGYEQY

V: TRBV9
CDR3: ASSVSGTVNEKLF

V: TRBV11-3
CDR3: ASSLDLRVTGELF

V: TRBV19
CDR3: ASSRTGGINNEQF

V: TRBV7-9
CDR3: ASSPWREGRNEQF

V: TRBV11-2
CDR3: ASSHQGLYGYT

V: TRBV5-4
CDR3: ASSSQGSNYGYT

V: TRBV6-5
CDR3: ASSYGRVFSYNEQF

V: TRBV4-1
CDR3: ASSQFAEQY

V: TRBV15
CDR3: ATSALPTDTQY

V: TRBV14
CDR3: ASSQDSTGGPYEQY

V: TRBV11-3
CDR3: ASSLSGNEQF

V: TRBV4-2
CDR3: ASSQRTSGSNEQF

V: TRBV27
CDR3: ASSPDSTDTQY

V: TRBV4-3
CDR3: ASSQGKVGGYGYT

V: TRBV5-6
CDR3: ASSLVGRTYEQY

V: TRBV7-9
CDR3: ASSFVSGRVSNEQF

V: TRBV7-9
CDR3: ASSRRYRSNEKLF

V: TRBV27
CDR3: ASSLRGIYNEQF

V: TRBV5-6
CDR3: ASSFGTGTREPY

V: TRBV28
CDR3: ASSLGDTEAF

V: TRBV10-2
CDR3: ASSDRDRGLNYGYT

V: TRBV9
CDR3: ASSGTGLNTEAF

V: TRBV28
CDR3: ASSLAAGGGSEQF

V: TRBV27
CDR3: ASSETGFQPQH

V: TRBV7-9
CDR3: ASSFQGGYGYT

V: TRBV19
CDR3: ASTFTGFSMNTEAF

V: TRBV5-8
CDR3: ASSLALDRVDNEQF

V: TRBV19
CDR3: ASSIGTSGLTGELF

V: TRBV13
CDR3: ASSLGQGSQETQY

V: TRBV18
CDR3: ASSTGVPLYNEQF

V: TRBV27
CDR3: ASSSGLWSSYEQY

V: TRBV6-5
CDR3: ASSYSGASYEQY

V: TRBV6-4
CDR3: ASSDLRDSYYNEQF

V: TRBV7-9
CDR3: ASSSSRISSGANVLT

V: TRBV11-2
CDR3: ASSLIGSGHYGYT

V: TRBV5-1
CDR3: ASSLEAGGQETQY

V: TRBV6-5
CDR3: ASSGRTLSSYEQY

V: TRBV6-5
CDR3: ASSAGGTGTEAF

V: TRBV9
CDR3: ASSVDGGRQPQH

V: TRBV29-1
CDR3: SVEGLAGQY

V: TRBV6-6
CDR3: ASSYLRTGVTGELF

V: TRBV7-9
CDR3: ASSLVKREGLYEQF

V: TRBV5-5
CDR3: ASSLETYLAETQY

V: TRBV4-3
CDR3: ASSQEGWDEQY

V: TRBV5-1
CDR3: ASSLVASGRATEETQY

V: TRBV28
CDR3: ASSLELGQGATEKLF

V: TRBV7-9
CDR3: ASSLRPGGVEDEQF

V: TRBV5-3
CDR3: ASSLGSGQGEVQF